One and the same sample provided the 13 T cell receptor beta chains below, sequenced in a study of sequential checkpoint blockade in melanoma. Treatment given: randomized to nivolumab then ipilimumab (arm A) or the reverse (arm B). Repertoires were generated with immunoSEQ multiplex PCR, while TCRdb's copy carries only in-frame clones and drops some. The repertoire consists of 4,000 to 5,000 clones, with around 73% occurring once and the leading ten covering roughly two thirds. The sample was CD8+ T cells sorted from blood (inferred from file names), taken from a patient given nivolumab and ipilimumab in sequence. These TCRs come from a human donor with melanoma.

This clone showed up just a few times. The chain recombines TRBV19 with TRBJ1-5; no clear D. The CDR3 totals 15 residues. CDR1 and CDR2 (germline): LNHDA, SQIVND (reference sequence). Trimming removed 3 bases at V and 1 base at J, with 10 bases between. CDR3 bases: TGTGCCAGTAGTATTGCGACACGCAGCAATCAGCCCCAGCATTTT. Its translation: CASSIATRSNQPQHF.

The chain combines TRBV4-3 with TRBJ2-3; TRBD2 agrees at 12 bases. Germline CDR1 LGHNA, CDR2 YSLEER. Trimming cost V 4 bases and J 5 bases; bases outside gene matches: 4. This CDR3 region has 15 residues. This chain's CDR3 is CASSPRTSGVDTQYF. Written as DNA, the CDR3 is TGCGCCAGCAGCCCCAGGACTAGCGGGGTAGATACGCAGTATTTT.

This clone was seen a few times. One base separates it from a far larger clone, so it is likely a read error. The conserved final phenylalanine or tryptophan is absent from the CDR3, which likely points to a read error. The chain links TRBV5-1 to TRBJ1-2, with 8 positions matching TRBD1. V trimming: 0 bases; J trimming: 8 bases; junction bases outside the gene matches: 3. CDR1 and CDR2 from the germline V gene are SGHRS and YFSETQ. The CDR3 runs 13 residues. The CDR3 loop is CASSLAGGWGYTL. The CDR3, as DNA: TGCGCCAGCAGCTTGGCAGGGGGCTGGGGCTACACCCTC.

The CDR3 nucleotides are TGTGCCAGCAGTTACACCTTGGGGAGTCAGACCCAGTACTTC. This gives the protein CASSYTLGSQTQYF. The chain has TRBV6-5 and TRBJ2-5; D might be TRBD2 (5 bases). This CDR3 is built from 14 residues. V dropped 2 bases and J dropped 6 bases, with 13 bases sitting between them. Germline V gene sequence: CDR1 MNHEY, CDR2 SVGAGI.

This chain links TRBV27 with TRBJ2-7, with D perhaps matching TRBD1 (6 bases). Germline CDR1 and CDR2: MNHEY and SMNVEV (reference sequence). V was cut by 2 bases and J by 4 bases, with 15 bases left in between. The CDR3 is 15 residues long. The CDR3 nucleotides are TGTGCCAGCAGTTTACAACAGGGCGAATCTTACGAGCAGTACTTC. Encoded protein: CASSLQQGESYEQYF.

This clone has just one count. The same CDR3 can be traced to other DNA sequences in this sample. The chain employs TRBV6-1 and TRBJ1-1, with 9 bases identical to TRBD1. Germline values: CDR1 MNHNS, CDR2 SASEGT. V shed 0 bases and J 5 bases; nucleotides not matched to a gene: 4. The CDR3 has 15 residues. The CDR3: CASSEAGQGGTEAFF. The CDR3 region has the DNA TGTGCCAGCAGTGAAGCGGGACAGGGCGGGACTGAAGCTTTCTTT.

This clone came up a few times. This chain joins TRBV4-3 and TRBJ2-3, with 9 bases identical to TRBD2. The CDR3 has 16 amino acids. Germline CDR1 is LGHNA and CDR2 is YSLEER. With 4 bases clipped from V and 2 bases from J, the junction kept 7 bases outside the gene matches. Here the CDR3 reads CASSLSGTSPTDTQYF. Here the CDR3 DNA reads TGCGCCAGCAGCCTATCCGGGACTAGCCCCACAGATACGCAGTATTTT.

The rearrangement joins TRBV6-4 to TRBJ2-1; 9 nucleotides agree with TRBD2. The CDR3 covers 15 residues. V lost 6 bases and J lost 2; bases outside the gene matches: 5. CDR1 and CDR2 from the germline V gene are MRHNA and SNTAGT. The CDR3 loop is CASSHTSGPYNEQFF. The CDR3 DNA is TGTGCCAGCAGCCACACTAGCGGGCCCTACAATGAGCAGTTCTTC.

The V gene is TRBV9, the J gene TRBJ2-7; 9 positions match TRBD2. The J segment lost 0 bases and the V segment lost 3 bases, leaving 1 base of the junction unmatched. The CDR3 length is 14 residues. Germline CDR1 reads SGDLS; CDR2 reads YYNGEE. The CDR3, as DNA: TGTGCCAGCAGCGCGACTAGCGGCTCCTACGAGCAGTACTTC. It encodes CASSATSGSYEQYF.

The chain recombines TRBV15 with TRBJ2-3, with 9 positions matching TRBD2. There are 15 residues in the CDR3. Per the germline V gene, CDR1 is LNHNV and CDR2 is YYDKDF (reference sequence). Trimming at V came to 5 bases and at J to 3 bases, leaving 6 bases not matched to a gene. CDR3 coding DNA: TGTGCCACCAGCGGCCAGGGACTAGCTACAGATACGCAGTATTTT. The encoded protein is CATSGQGLATDTQYF.

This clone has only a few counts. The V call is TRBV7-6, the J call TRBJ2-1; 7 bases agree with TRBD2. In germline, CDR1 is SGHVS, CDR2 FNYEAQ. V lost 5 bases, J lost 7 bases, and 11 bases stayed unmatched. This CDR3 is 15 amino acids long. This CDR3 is CASSKPLGLGNEQFF. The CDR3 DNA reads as TGTGCCAGCAGCAAACCGTTAGGACTAGGGAATGAGCAGTTCTTC.

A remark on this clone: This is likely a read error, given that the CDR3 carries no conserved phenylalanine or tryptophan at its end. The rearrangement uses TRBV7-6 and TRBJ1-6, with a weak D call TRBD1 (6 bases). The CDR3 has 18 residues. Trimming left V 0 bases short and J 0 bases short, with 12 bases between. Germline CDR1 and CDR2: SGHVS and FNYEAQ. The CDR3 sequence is CASSLAFTGSSYNSPLHV. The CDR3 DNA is TGTGCCAGCAGCTTAGCATTTACAGGGAGCTCCTATAATTCACCCCTCCACGTT.

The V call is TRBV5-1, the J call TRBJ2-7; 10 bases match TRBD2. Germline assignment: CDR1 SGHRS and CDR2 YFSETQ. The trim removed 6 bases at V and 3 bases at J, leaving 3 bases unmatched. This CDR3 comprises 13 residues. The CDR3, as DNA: TGCGCCAGCAAGGGGACTAGCGTCTACGAGCAGTACTTC. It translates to CASKGTSVYEQYF.